The 19 T cell receptor beta chains below come from one sample, sequenced in a study of cytomegalovirus exposure and HLA in healthy donors. Primers: 60 Vbeta forward and 13 Jbeta reverse. Here immunoSEQ multiplex PCR was the method, and the copy in TCRdb shows in-frame clones only, minus some. The table shows more than 85,000 clones, with about three fifths occurring only once. The sample consisted of PBMCs. These receptors were collected from a human donor in good health.

This clone was seen a handful of times. The V gene is TRBV5-6, the J gene TRBJ2-3, with D maybe TRBD2 (6 bases). The CDR3 contains 16 residues. Trimming cost V 1 base and J 3 bases, with 15 bases left between them. Germline lookup yields CDR1 SGHDT and CDR2 YYEEEE. Here the CDR3 reads CASSLSPGRRTDTQYF. The CDR3 DNA sequence: TGTGCCAGCAGCTTGTCCCCAGGGAGGAGGACAGATACGCAGTATTTT. Variable domain in full (rest from reference TRBV5-6 and TRBJ2-3): DAGVTQSPTHLIKTRGQQVTLRCSPKSGHDTVSWYQQALGQGPQFIFQYYEEEERQRGNFPDRFSGHQFPNYSSELNVNALLLGDSALYLCASSLSPGRRTDTQYFGPGTRLTVL.

The rearrangement uses TRBV6-5 and TRBJ2-1; D may be TRBD1 (5 bases). The CDR3 length is 16 residues. The germline V and J ends were trimmed by 0 bases and 9 bases, with 18 bases remaining between them. Germline-derived CDR1 and CDR2 are MNHEY and SVGAGI. CDR3 region: CASSYSNRGRATEQFF. The CDR3 DNA reads as TGTGCCAGCAGTTACTCGAATCGAGGCAGGGCTACTGAGCAGTTCTTC.

The CDR3, as DNA: TGTGCCAGCAGTGAACTGATTGCGGGAGCTTTCTTT. This gives the protein CASSELIAGAFF. The V and J genes are TRBV6-5 and TRBJ1-1, with no clear D. The CDR3 runs 12 residues. Germline assignment: CDR1 MNHEY and CDR2 SVGAGI. Trimming cost V 5 bases and J 10 bases, with 14 bases left between them.

The chain joins TRBV9 to TRBJ2-3, with a weak D call TRBD2 (5 bases). The CDR3 extends over 13 amino acids. Trimming pared 4 bases from V and 4 bases from J, leaving 10 bases between. Germline V CDR1 and CDR2: SGDLS, YYNGEE. CDR3 DNA sequence: TGTGCCAGCAGCCTTGAACTAGCAGATACGCAGTATTTT. Residues: CASSLELADTQYF.

The genes are TRBV19 and TRBJ1-2, with TRBD1 as a possible D gene (6 bases). V was pared by 5 bases and J by 4 bases, with 11 bases between. The CDR3 contains 13 residues. CDR1 LNHDA and CDR2 SQIVND come from the germline V gene (reference sequence). CDR3 in DNA: TGTGCCAGTAGTGGGGGACAAGCCTATGGCTACACCTTC. It yields the protein CASSGGQAYGYTF.

The rearrangement uses TRBV4-1 and TRBJ2-1; 12 nucleotides agree with TRBD2. The germline V gene has CDR1 MGHRA and CDR2 YSYEKL. V shed 1 base, J shed 8 bases, and the junction held 15 bases outside the gene matches. The CDR3 consists of 19 residues. CDR3 sequence reads: CASSQGSTSGRLLRYEQFF. The CDR3 nucleotides are TGCGCCAGCAGCCAAGGTTCGACTAGCGGGAGATTATTAAGGTATGAGCAGTTCTTC.

The chain is built from TRBV29-1 and TRBJ2-2, with 7 bases fitting TRBD2. CDR3 length equals 16 residues. Germline loops: CDR1 SQVTM, CDR2 ANQGSEA. V lost 0 bases, J lost 1 base, and 5 bases stayed unmatched. CDR3 coding DNA: TGCAGCGTTGAAGATTCGCTAGCGGAGAACACCGGGGAGCTGTTTTTT. Translating gives CSVEDSLAENTGELFF.

The rearrangement links TRBV10-1 to TRBJ2-1; 13 nucleotides align to TRBD2. CDR3 length: 16 amino acids. The V gene end was trimmed by 3 bases and the J gene end by 8 bases; junction bases not matched to a gene: 7. Germline CDR1 WNHNN, CDR2 SYGVQD (reference sequence). CDR3 coding DNA: TGCGCCAGCAGTGATCCCGGGACTAGCGGGATCCATGAGCAGTTCTTC. This gives the protein CASSDPGTSGIHEQFF.

V is TRBV2 and J is TRBJ2-1; D is perhaps TRBD1 (5 bases). V lost 6 bases and J lost 7, with 7 bases in between. CDR3 length: 11 amino acids. CDR1 is SNHLY, CDR2 FYNNEI, per germline. The CDR3 bases are TGTGCCAGCAGATCAGGGAATGAGCAGTTCTTC. Encoded protein: CASRSGNEQFF.

The rearrangement uses TRBV7-9 and TRBJ2-5, with 9 bases aligning to TRBD2. Germline V CDR1 and CDR2: SEHNR, FQNEAQ (reference sequence). The CDR3 length is 19 residues. V gave up 5 bases and J gave up 3 bases; unmatched junction bases: 19. The CDR3 DNA follows: TGTGCCAGCAGCCCAAAGGCCGGGCCGTGGGGACTAGCCGAAGAGACCCAGTACTTC. Its translation is CASSPKAGPWGLAEETQYF. Full variable domain (rest looked up from reference TRBV7-9 and TRBJ2-5): DTGVSQNPRHKITKRGQNVTFRCDPISEHNRLYWYRQTLGQGPEFLTYFQNEAQLEKSRLLSDRFSAERPKGSFSTLEIQRTEQGDSAMYLCASSPKAGPWGLAEETQYFGPGTRLLVL.

The chain carries TRBV6-1 and TRBJ2-7; TRBD2 matches at 11 bases. V shed 7 bases and J 2 bases; nucleotides not matched to a gene: 7. Germline CDR1 is MNHNS and CDR2 is SASEGT. The CDR3 extends over 15 amino acids. The chain's CDR3 is CASNHLAGGPYEQYF. The CDR3 nucleotides read TGTGCCAGCAACCATCTAGCGGGAGGTCCCTACGAGCAGTACTTC.

The V and J genes are TRBV4-1 and TRBJ2-5, with TRBD1 identical over 8 bases. The CDR3 is 15 residues long. Trimming took 1 base from V and 5 from J; bases not matched to a gene: 6. Per the germline V gene, CDR1 is MGHRA and CDR2 is YSYEKL. CDR3 DNA: TGCGCCAGCAGCCAAGGCCCGGACAGGGTGGAGACCCAGTACTTC. Amino acid sequence: CASSQGPDRVETQYF.

This clone was observed a single time. The gene calls are TRBV7-8 and TRBJ2-7; 9 nucleotides line up with TRBD2. This CDR3 is built from 16 residues. The germline V gene has CDR1 SGHVS and CDR2 FQNEAQ. V was pared by 5 bases and J by 4 bases, with 12 bases of the junction left unmatched. The CDR3 region is CASSQGGGGGKYEQYF. The CDR3 DNA sequence: TGTGCCAGCAGCCAGGGCGGGGGGGGTGGGAAATACGAGCAGTACTTC.

The gene calls are TRBV27 and TRBJ1-1, with D possibly TRBD1 on 5 matching bases. Germline CDR1 MNHEY, CDR2 SMNVEV (reference sequence). V lost 11 bases and J 4 bases, leaving 14 bases between the germline ends. This CDR3 has 12 residues. This CDR3 reads CAAQGSGTEAFF. The CDR3 region has the DNA TGTGCCGCCCAGGGCTCGGGCACTGAAGCTTTCTTT.

The rearrangement links TRBV5-1 to TRBJ2-3; 13 bases line up with TRBD2. This CDR3 has 15 residues. Germline CDR1 is SGHRS and CDR2 is YFSETQ. V shed 1 base and J 7 bases; nucleotides not matched to a gene: 3. The chain's CDR3 is CASSLTSGRDYTQYF. The CDR3 DNA follows: TGCGCCAGCAGCTTGACTAGCGGGAGGGACTATACGCAGTATTTT.

The count of this clone is one. Other DNA sequences of this sample code for an identical CDR3. The CDR3 coding sequence is TGTGCCAGCAGCGTAAAATCGGACTCGAGGTGGGGGGAGCTGTTTTTT. Translated, it gives CASSVKSDSRWGELFF. The chain employs TRBV9 and TRBJ2-2; possibly TRBD2 for D (5 bases). In germline, CDR1 is SGDLS, CDR2 YYNGEE. V dropped 1 base and J dropped 8 bases, with 18 bases sitting between them. The CDR3 contains 16 residues.

This chain connects TRBV6-5 to TRBJ1-3, with D perhaps TRBD1 (6 bases). The V gene lost 0 bases and the J gene lost 1 base, with 10 bases spanning the gap. Germline V gives CDR1 MNHEY, CDR2 SVGAGI. The CDR3 extends over 16 amino acids. The CDR3 region has the DNA TGTGCCAGCAGTTACTCGAGGGGGACGTCTGGAAACACCATATATTTT. This sequence encodes CASSYSRGTSGNTIYF.

The chain carries TRBV2 and TRBJ1-2; no reliable D call. The CDR3 covers 13 residues. V was shortened by 1 base and J by 8 bases, with 11 bases between the two germline ends. Looked up from germline, CDR1 is SNHLY and CDR2 is FYNNEI. The CDR3 bases are TGTGCCAGCAGTGAAGTACGCCCCGAGGGCTACACCTTC. Amino acids: CASSEVRPEGYTF.

This chain uses TRBV4-2 with TRBJ1-3, with D perhaps matching TRBD1 (6 bases). V was clipped by 1 base and J by 2 bases, with 6 bases between them. Germline loops: CDR1 LGHNA, CDR2 YNFKEQ. CDR3 length equals 14 residues. The CDR3 bases are TGTGCCAGCAGCCAAGCAGGGGCTGGAAACACCATATATTTT. Residues: CASSQAGAGNTIYF.